This record concerns one T cell receptor (beta chain) sequence. Its antigen target is currently unknown. No much larger clonotype is one base removed from it; base qualities were not supplied. Libraries were made using PCR. These reads were obtained on an Illumina iSeq 100. The source study handled its data this way. Non-productive sequences were removed, and CDR3s that did not start with C, did not end with F or W, or were shorter than 7 amino acids were discarded. Levenshtein distances (stringdist) and unrooted phylogenetic trees (ape) in R version 3.6.1 were used to assess CDR3 homology. Through fastp at Q25 and MiXCR, TCRdb rebuilt clones from the public reads, retaining in-frame beta chains. Every CDR3 protein is listed once, alongside the most common genes and DNA of its rows. The V and J calls follow TCRdb's processing rather than the paper's. The sample table holds some 28,000 distinct CDR3 sequences, of which under 65% were seen once. Around 5.5% of the sample rests with the top ten.

In the germline V gene (reference sequence), CDR1 corresponds to MNHEY and CDR2 to SMNVEV. V is cut by 9 bases and J by 0 bases, and the space between the germline ends is 9 bases. The CDR3 runs 13 residues from the cysteine to the phenylalanine. The only DNA kept is the CDR3, 39 bases in frame from the first base. This sample is part of a study of vaccination and CD4 T cells after COVID-19 (dated by TCRdb to between 2020 and 2023). Concerning the study at large: Convalescent patients had a positive SARS-CoV-2 result on nasal swab PCR, and of these patients, 8 or 9 had mild disease and one had severe disease. Six males and four females were included in the convalescent cohort, with two Hispanic individuals, seven Caucasians, two Asians and one multiracial person represented. Participants received two doses of either the Pfizer-BioNTech BNT162b2 vaccine (n=8) or the Moderna mRNA-1273 vaccine (n=2). Post-COVID blood samples were collected from convalescent patients a median of about 92 days after diagnosis, with a range of about 35 to 161 days. Post-vaccine blood samples were taken a median of 72 days after the second vaccine dose, with a range of about 13 to 250 days. For three convalescent patients, samples were collected at an early post-vaccination timepoint (day 14) as well as at a late post-vaccination timepoint (days 161 to 241). In 10 COVID-19 convalescent patients and a few infection-naive healthy vaccine recipients, the spike-specific CD4+ TCR repertoire before mRNA vaccination was compared with the repertoire after mRNA vaccination.

The sample's time point, from its label and the paper: late sampling 161 to 241 days after vaccination in three convalescent patients. The convalescent patients' positive SARS-CoV-2 PCR tests were from March to December 2020, which was before the Alpha, Beta and Delta variants emerged in the United States. Ficoll-Paque Plus gradient centrifugation was used to isolate PBMCs from whole blood, and the isolated PBMCs were then either used fresh or cryopreserved at -140C. Findings and caveats that apply to the study as a whole: The median count of SARS-CoV-2-reactive clonotypes went up from roughly 21 after infection to about 41 after vaccination, although the change was not significant. Among convalescent patients, a median around 86% of the SARS-CoV-2-reactive clones seen after vaccination appeared only after vaccination, which suggests priming specific to the vaccine. The number of convalescent patients in the study was relatively small, and the study did not examine early timepoints following natural infection. In convalescent patients, nearly all vaccine-specific clones (304 of 307) were found to be mono-reactive for SARS-CoV-2 spike rather than cross-reactive with common cold coronaviruses.

Specimen: CD4+ T cells from blood, collected about 7 months after SARS-CoV-2 vaccination. This clonotype was sampled from a human donor who had recovered from COVID-19. The sequence joins TRBV27 to TRBJ1-3; TRBD1 could be the D gene, as 6 bases match. The sequence in DNA is TGTGCCAGAAGGGGGAGCTCTGGAAACACCATATATTTT. It is translated as CARRGSSGNTIYF.